The 3 T cell receptor beta chains listed next were all sequenced from one sample in a study of PD-L1 blockade in urothelial cancer. Assay: immunoSEQ multiplex PCR; the TCRdb copy retains only in-frame clones and omits some. The table has under 55,000 clones, about 88% seen once. Time point here: pretreatment peripheral blood. The sequences come from PBMCs, collected around atezolizumab (anti-PD-L1) treatment. These receptors came from a donor at least 40 years old with urothelial cancer.

The chain recombines TRBV25-1 with TRBJ1-5, with no clear D. Germline V gene lookup returns CDR1 MGHDK and CDR2 SYGVNS. This CDR3 spans 14 amino acids. The V gene lost 1 base and the J gene lost 5 bases, with 9 bases spanning the gap. CDR3 region: CASSEWGGHQPQHF. In DNA form, the CDR3 reads TGTGCCAGCAGTGAATGGGGAGGGCATCAGCCCCAGCATTTT.

Only one count was recorded for this clone. The chain has TRBV30 and TRBJ1-5; TRBD1 might be the D (5 bases). V lost 5 bases and J lost 6, with 14 bases in between. CDR3 length equals 13 residues. The germline V gene encodes CDR1 GTSNPN and CDR2 SVGIG (reference sequence). The CDR3 reads CAWGPPGGQPQHF. The CDR3 nucleotides are TGTGCCTGGGGTCCCCCGGGGGGTCAGCCCCAGCATTTT.

The CDR3 reads CASTRGDRVQPQHF. CDR3 coding DNA: TGTGCCAGTACCAGAGGGGACAGGGTGCAGCCCCAGCATTTT. The chain is built from TRBV19 and TRBJ1-5, with TRBD1 matching 9 bases. V was clipped by 7 bases and J by 7 bases; unmatched bases: 8. Germline V gene lookup returns CDR1 LNHDA and CDR2 SQIVND (reference sequence). CDR3 length: 14 amino acids.